The next 12 T cell receptor beta chains were all read from a single sample in a study of molecular identifiers for immune sequencing clone quantification listed by TCRdb under 2018. Libraries were built with PCR. For sequencing, a NextSeq 500 was employed. The raw public reads went through TCRdb reprocessing: fastp at Q25, MiXCR clone calling, in-frame beta chains kept. Each CDR3 protein gets just one entry, which takes the most common genes and DNA from the rows behind it. The sample includes 400,000 to 600,000 distinct CDR3 sequences, with about 25% observed a single time. The leading ten clones occupy roughly 0.77% of the sample. The sample comprised naive CD8+ T cells from blood, with Jurkat cell RNA spiked in. The cell subset or site tag for this specimen amounts to: FACS-sorted CD8+CD4-CCR7+CD45RA+ naive T cells. These receptors came from a human donor in good health. Some libraries in this study had Jurkat cell RNA spiked in.

This chain uses TRBV27 with TRBJ2-3; D remains ambiguous. The germline V and J ends were trimmed by 5 bases and 5 bases, with 14 bases remaining between them. The germline CDR1 and CDR2 sequences are MNHEY and SMNVEV (reference sequence). This CDR3 has 14 amino acids. The CDR3 sequence: CASSPGRLQDTQYF. The CDR3 DNA follows: TGTGCCAGCAGTCCGGGTCGACTCCAAGATACGCAGTATTTT.

The sample holds many counts of this clonotype. This CDR3 is CASSASTGYNEQFF. The CDR3, as DNA: TGCGCCAGCAGCGCAAGCACCGGATACAATGAGCAGTTCTTC. The chain links TRBV4-1 to TRBJ2-1; no clear D gene. The germline V and J ends were trimmed by 5 bases and 4 bases, with 12 bases remaining between them. The CDR3 contains 14 residues. The germline V gene encodes CDR1 MGHRA and CDR2 YSYEKL.

V gene TRBV5-1 combines with J gene TRBJ2-7; D possibly matches TRBD1 or TRBD2 (5 bases each). The germline V gene has CDR1 SGHRS and CDR2 YFSETQ. V lost 3 bases, J lost 3 bases, and 16 bases lay in between. The CDR3 covers 15 residues. The CDR3 loop is CASSSTGTKGYEQYF. In DNA, the CDR3 is TGCGCCAGCAGCTCAACCGGGACCAAGGGCTACGAGCAGTACTTC.

This clonotype has just a few counts. The chain employs TRBV19 and TRBJ1-1; the D gene is possibly TRBD1 (5 bases). The CDR3 is 13 amino acids. CDR1 and CDR2 from the germline V gene are LNHDA and SQIVND (reference sequence). Between the trimmed V and J ends, which lost 9 bases and 0 bases, there was a span of 11 bases. The CDR3: CARMTVMNTEAFF. For the CDR3, the DNA is TGTGCCAGGATGACAGTCATGAACACTGAAGCTTTCTTT.

This clonotype has more than one count but fewer than ten. The chain is built from TRBV24-1 and TRBJ2-1; 7 nucleotides align to TRBD2. Trimming took 2 bases from V and 3 from J; bases not matched to a gene: 9. Germline V CDR1 and CDR2: KGHDR, SFDVKD. The CDR3 is 17 residues long. CDR3 in DNA: TGTGCCACCAGTGATTCGCGGGAGACTACTCACTACAATGAGCAGTTCTTC. Its protein is CATSDSRETTHYNEQFF.

The chain carries TRBV30 and TRBJ2-1; tentative D call: TRBD2 (6 bases). CDR1 and CDR2 (germline): GTSNPN, SVGIG (reference sequence). There are 18 residues in the CDR3. V was clipped by 0 bases and J by 3 bases, with 21 bases between them. The CDR3 nucleotides are TGTGCCTGGAGTGTACTGGGGGTTGACAGCGGGCACTACAATGAGCAGTTCTTC. It specifies CAWSVLGVDSGHYNEQFF.

About this clonotype: Germline is not matched at one junction end, which may reflect a read error. This chain joins TRBV27 and TRBJ2-7; 12 bases are a match to TRBD1. The V gene's germline CDR1 is MNHEY and CDR2 SMNVEV (reference sequence). This CDR3 region has 17 residues. This CDR3 reads CAGSLGTGGPVGREQYF. In DNA, the CDR3 is TGTGCCGGCAGTTTAGGGACAGGGGGCCCCGTCGGACGAGAGCAGTACTTC.

A note on this clonotype: A single base separates this from a much larger clone, so it may be a read error. The final CDR3 position lacks the conserved phenylalanine or tryptophan, pointing to a likely read error. The rearrangement uses TRBV28 and TRBJ2-3; no clear D. Deletions cut 6 bases from V and 7 bases from J, with 14 bases between. Germline V gene data show CDR1 as MDHEN and CDR2 as SYDVKM. This CDR3 is built from 13 residues. CDR3 amino acids: CASSSEAVNTQYL. The CDR3, as DNA: TGTGCCAGCAGCTCCGAGGCGGTAAATACGCAGTATCTT.

At least ten counts were recorded for this clonotype. The chain combines TRBV6-5 with TRBJ2-3; 11 positions agree with TRBD1. The CDR3 runs to 18 residues. V shed 0 bases, J shed 2 bases, and the junction held 7 bases outside the gene matches. Germline V gene sequence: CDR1 MNHEY, CDR2 SVGAGI. The CDR3 sequence: CASSYSIGTGGNTDTQYF. CDR3 in DNA: TGTGCCAGCAGTTACTCGATCGGGACAGGGGGTAACACAGATACGCAGTATTTT.

Notes on this clonotype: At one end, the junction sequence differs from germline, possibly due to a read error. The V call is TRBV28, the J call TRBJ2-7, with TRBD1 identical over 12 bases. Germline V gives CDR1 MDHEN, CDR2 SYDVKM. The CDR3 is 16 amino acids. CDR3 bases: TGTGCCAACAGTCGATATTCCGGGACAGGGGGCAACGAGCAGTACTTC. Protein: CANSRYSGTGGNEQYF. The full variable domain, rest sourced from reference TRBV28 and TRBJ2-7, is DVKVTQSSRYLVKRTGEKVFLECVQDMDHENMFWYRQDPGLGLRLIYFSYDVKMKEKGDIPEGYSVSREKKERFSLILESASTNQTSMYLCANSRYSGTGGNEQYFGPGTRLTVT.

With regard to this clonotype: Being one base from a much bigger clone, this may be a read error. This chain uses TRBV30 with TRBJ2-3; 8 bases match TRBD1. CDR1 and CDR2 from the germline V gene are GTSNPN and SVGIG (reference sequence). V was pared by 5 bases and J by 10 bases, with 8 bases of the junction left unmatched. The CDR3 length is 12 residues. The CDR3 nucleotides are TGTGCCTGGGAACCGGACAGGGAAGCGCAGTATTTT. This sequence encodes CAWEPDREAQYF.

The rearrangement links TRBV30 to TRBJ1-1, with D unclear. Germline V CDR1 and CDR2: GTSNPN, SVGIG (reference sequence). The ends were cut back, 5 bases at V and 0 bases at J, with 10 bases in the middle. The CDR3 loop spans 13 amino acids. DNA for the CDR3: TGTGCCTGGCGCAGGAGCATGAACACTGAAGCTTTCTTT. Translating gives CAWRRSMNTEAFF.